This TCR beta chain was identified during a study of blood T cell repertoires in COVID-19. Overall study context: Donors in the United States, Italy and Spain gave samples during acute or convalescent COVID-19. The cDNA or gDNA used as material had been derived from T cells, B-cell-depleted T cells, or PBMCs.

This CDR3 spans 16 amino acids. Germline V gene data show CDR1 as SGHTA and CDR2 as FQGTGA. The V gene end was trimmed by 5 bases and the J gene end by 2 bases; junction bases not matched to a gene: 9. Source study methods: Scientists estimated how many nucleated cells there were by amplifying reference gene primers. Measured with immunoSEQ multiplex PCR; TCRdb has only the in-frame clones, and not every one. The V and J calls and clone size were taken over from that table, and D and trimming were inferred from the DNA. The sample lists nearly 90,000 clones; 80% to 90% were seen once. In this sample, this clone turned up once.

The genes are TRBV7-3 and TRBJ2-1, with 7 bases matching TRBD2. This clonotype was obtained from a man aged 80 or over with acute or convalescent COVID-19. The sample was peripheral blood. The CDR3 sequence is CASSLIRTSAYNEQFF. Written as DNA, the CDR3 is TGTGCCAGCAGCCTCATCCGGACTAGTGCCTACAATGAGCAGTTCTTC. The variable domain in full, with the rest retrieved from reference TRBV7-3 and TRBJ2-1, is GAGVSQTPSNKVTEKGKYVELRCDPISGHTALYWYRQSLGQGPEFLIYFQGTGAADDSGLPNDRFFAVRPEGSVSTLKIQRTERGDSAVYLCASSLIRTSAYNEQFFGPGTRLTVL.